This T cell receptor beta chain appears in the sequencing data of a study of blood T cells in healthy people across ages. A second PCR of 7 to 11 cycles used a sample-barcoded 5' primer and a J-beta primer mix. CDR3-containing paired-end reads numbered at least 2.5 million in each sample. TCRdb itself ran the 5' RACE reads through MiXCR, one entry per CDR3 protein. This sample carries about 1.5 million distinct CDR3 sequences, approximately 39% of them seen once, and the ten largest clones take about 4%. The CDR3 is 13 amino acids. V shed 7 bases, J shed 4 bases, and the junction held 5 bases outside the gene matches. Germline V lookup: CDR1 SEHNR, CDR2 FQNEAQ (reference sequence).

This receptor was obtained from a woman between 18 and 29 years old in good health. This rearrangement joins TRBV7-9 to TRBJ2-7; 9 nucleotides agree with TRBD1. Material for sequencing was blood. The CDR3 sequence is CASTKGQGYEQYF. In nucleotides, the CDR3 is TGTGCCAGCACCAAAGGACAGGGGTACGAGCAGTACTTC.